This T cell receptor beta chain emerged from a study of naive and memory T cell subsets. General observations from the study: TCR transcript changes with activation or differentiation may affect this RNA method.

CDR3 length: 13 residues. Germline-derived CDR1 and CDR2 are SGHNT and YENEEA. Trimming pared 0 bases from V and 4 bases from J, leaving 3 bases between. A UMI-containing oligonucleotide was joined by 3' ligation to the TCR cDNA template. Turning to this clonotype: Antigen: not known.

Amplification of ligated cDNA took four PCR rounds with SP2 and nested alpha and beta constant primers. For blood and skin samples, reverse transcription used TCR alpha and beta constant primers. TCRdb fed the 5' RACE reads into MiXCR, producing one record per CDR3 protein. This sample has around 56,000 distinct CDR3 sequences, with about 8.3% found just once. The sequence was collected from a female donor in good health. The genes are TRBV11-3 and TRBJ2-2; unclear D gene. The CDR3: CASSLESTGELFF. CDR3 nucleotide sequence: TGTGCCAGCAGCTTAGAGAGCACCGGGGAGCTGTTTTTT.